This TCR beta chain was identified in a study of T-cell reconstitution after alpha-beta-depleted transplantation in children. Library preparation (for TCRbeta) was performed with unique molecular identifiers. TCRdb used MiXCR to reprocess the PCR reads, holding one entry per CDR3 protein. Of about 610,000 distinct CDR3 sequences in the sample, under 12% were seen once. V lost 3 bases to trimming and J lost 5 bases; unmatched junction nucleotides: 7. The CDR3 has 14 amino acids. Germline loops: CDR1 SGHDT, CDR2 YYEEEE. This rearrangement joins TRBV5-6 to TRBJ1-1; TRBD1 aligns across 7 bases. The source was PBMCs from the stem cell graft donor, collected from the stem cell graft. This clonotype was sampled from a human donor who donated a stem cell graft to a child with acute myeloid leukemia. The CDR3 loop is CASSSRGLLTEAFF. The CDR3 DNA reads as TGTGCCAGCAGCTCCAGGGGGTTGTTAACTGAAGCTTTCTTT.